This passage covers 28 T cell receptor beta chains from one sample sequenced in a study of T cells after posttransplantation cyclophosphamide. The table came from immunoSEQ multiplex PCR; TCRdb's copy has only in-frame clones and leaves some out. This sample comprises 9,500 to 15,000 clones, none seen once only. Sequenced material: PBMCs. The receptors stem from a woman aged 40 to 50 in good health, CMV-negative, and a related stem cell transplant donor.

This clone was seen at least ten times. The CDR3 DNA follows: TGTGCCAGCAGCTCCGGACTAGCGGGGCCCTTCTTC. Translating gives CASSSGLAGPFF. The rearrangement links TRBV11-2 to TRBJ2-1; 12 bases are shared with TRBD2. The CDR3 is made up of 12 amino acids. Germline V CDR1 and CDR2: SGHAT, FQNNGV. V lost 4 bases and J lost 16; bases outside the gene matches: 5.

This clone was counted at least ten times. CDR3 in amino acids: CASISQGDMTEAFF. Here the CDR3 DNA reads TGTGCCAGCATCTCGCAGGGGGACATGACTGAAGCTTTCTTT. The chain has TRBV2 and TRBJ1-1; 7 bases agree with TRBD1. Germline lookup yields CDR1 SNHLY and CDR2 FYNNEI. CDR3 length: 14 amino acids. Trimming cost V 7 bases and J 5 bases; bases outside gene matches: 10.

This clone was picked up many times. This chain's CDR3 is CASSQDRGPLKKLFF. The CDR3 DNA is TGCGCCAGCAGCCAAGATAGGGGGCCCTTGAAAAAACTGTTTTTT. V is TRBV4-1 and J is TRBJ1-4; 7 bases match TRBD1. In germline, CDR1 is MGHRA, CDR2 YSYEKL. Losses at the gene ends were 0 bases for V and 9 bases for J; bases not matched to a gene: 7. The length of the CDR3 is 15 residues.

This clone appeared many times. CDR3 loop: CASSRFGGAQETQYF. The CDR3 nucleotides are TGCGCCAGCAGCAGATTTGGGGGGGCCCAAGAGACCCAGTACTTC. This chain links TRBV5-1 with TRBJ2-5; D might be TRBD2 (7 bases). Germline CDR1 and CDR2: SGHRS and YFSETQ. Deletions cut 4 bases from V and 1 base from J, with 14 bases between. The CDR3 is 15 amino acids.

This clone was detected many times. The chain uses TRBV12-3 or TRBV12-4 and TRBJ1-2; D gene unclear. With 5 bases removed from V and 7 bases from J, the gap between germline ends came to 8 bases. The length of the CDR3 is 11 residues. For the CDR3, the DNA is TGTGCCAGCAGTCGAGGTTCTGGCTACACCTTC. Amino acids: CASSRGSGYTF.

There are many counts of this clone. This chain joins TRBV2 and TRBJ1-5, with 10 bases identical to TRBD1. Germline V gives CDR1 SNHLY, CDR2 FYNNEI. Trimming cost V 6 bases and J 1 base; bases outside gene matches: 3. The CDR3 extends over 15 amino acids. The CDR3 DNA reads TGTGCCAGCAGGCGGACAGGGGGGAGCAATCAGCCCCAGCATTTT. The encoded protein is CASRRTGGSNQPQHF.

This clone was observed many times. This chain connects TRBV12-5 to TRBJ2-6; 12 nucleotides agree with TRBD1. The germline CDR1 and CDR2 sequences are LGHNT and FRNRAP. The CDR3 length is 18 residues. J was trimmed by 2 bases and V by 6 bases; bases with no gene match: 8. The CDR3 protein is CASGGDRGLSTGANVLTF. CDR3 nucleotides: TGTGCTAGTGGGGGGGACAGGGGGCTTAGTACTGGGGCCAACGTCCTGACTTTC.

The sample holds many counts of this clone. This chain links TRBV29-1 with TRBJ1-1; D is uncertain. The CDR3 totals 15 residues. Deletions cut 6 bases from V and 1 base from J, with 18 bases between. In germline, CDR1 is SQVTM, CDR2 ANQGSEA. CDR3: CSVQGRGGGNTEAFF. For the CDR3, the DNA is TGCAGCGTCCAAGGGCGGGGAGGAGGGAACACTGAAGCTTTCTTT.

This clone has at least ten counts. The V call is TRBV12-3 or TRBV12-4, the J call TRBJ2-5; 8 bases align to TRBD1. The CDR3 consists of 16 residues. V shed 5 bases and J 1 base; nucleotides not matched to a gene: 9. CDR3 loop: CASSPRQGQGQETQYF. CDR3 coding DNA: TGTGCCAGCAGTCCCCGCCAAGGACAGGGCCAAGAGACCCAGTACTTC.

This clone was seen repeatedly, ten times or more. DNA for the CDR3: TGTGCCAGCAGCTTAGCGGGACTAGTATGGTACAATGAGCAGTTCTTC. Translating it yields CASSLAGLVWYNEQFF. This rearrangement joins TRBV7-2 to TRBJ2-1; TRBD2 matches at 8 bases. The CDR3 covers 16 residues. V lost 0 bases and J lost 4; bases outside the gene matches: 5. Per germline, CDR1 SGHTA and CDR2 FQGNSA.

By share of the sample, this clone is medium-sized (0.01 to 0.1%). The CDR3 DNA reads TGTGCCAGCAGGCGGGGGCAGGGAAACGCGGGGAAGGAGATCAATGAGCAGTTCTTC. Translating it yields CASRRGQGNAGKEINEQFF. The chain couples TRBV28 to TRBJ2-1; D may be TRBD2 (7 bases). The CDR3 contains 19 residues. The germline gives CDR1 MDHEN, CDR2 SYDVKM. V dropped 6 bases and J dropped 6 bases, with 30 bases sitting between them.

Many counts were recorded for this clone. This sequence joins TRBV6-5 and TRBJ2-7; TRBD2 matches at 7 bases. Looked up from germline, CDR1 is MNHEY and CDR2 is SVGAGI. V shed 4 bases and J 0 bases; nucleotides not matched to a gene: 6. The CDR3 extends over 15 amino acids. CDR3 loop: CASSFSGPSSYEQYF. CDR3 coding DNA: TGTGCCAGCAGTTTTAGCGGGCCCAGCTCCTACGAGCAGTACTTC.

There are many counts of this clone. V and J are TRBV2 and TRBJ2-3, with D possibly matching TRBD1 (5 bases). Trimming left V 6 bases short and J 3 bases short, with 10 bases between. The CDR3 extends over 13 amino acids. Per the germline V gene, CDR1 is SNHLY and CDR2 is FYNNEI. CDR3 loop: CASRQGTTDTQYF. DNA for the CDR3: TGTGCCAGCAGGCAGGGTACGACAGATACGCAGTATTTT.

In its sample, this clone was seen many times. V usage is TRBV27 and J usage is TRBJ2-1; 10 bases align to TRBD2. CDR3 length equals 16 residues. Germline loops: CDR1 MNHEY, CDR2 SMNVEV (reference sequence). V lost 4 bases, J lost 6 bases, and 9 bases stayed unmatched. DNA for the CDR3: TGTGCCAGCAGTTCACATAGCGGGGGGTCTCTCAATGAGCAGTTCTTC. Protein sequence: CASSSHSGGSLNEQFF.

By sample share, this clone is medium-sized (0.01 to 0.1%). V gene TRBV10-3 combines with J gene TRBJ2-1, with a possible D match to TRBD2 (6 bases). The CDR3 is 17 amino acids. Germline assignment: CDR1 ENHRY and CDR2 SYGVKD. With 9 bases removed from V and 2 bases from J, the gap between germline ends came to 23 bases. The CDR3 bases are TGTGCCATGTCACCGGGACTTTCATCCGGTACCTACAATGAGCAGTTCTTC. Protein sequence: CAMSPGLSSGTYNEQFF.

This clone was found a few times. The rearrangement links TRBV30 to TRBJ1-2, with D perhaps TRBD1 (5 bases). This CDR3 contains 14 residues. Looked up from germline, CDR1 is GTSNPN and CDR2 is SVGIG (reference sequence). V was cut by 3 bases and J by 5 bases, with 16 bases left in between. The CDR3 DNA sequence: TGTGCCTGGAGACGCGGGGACTTAGAGTATGGCTACACCTTC. It codes for CAWRRGDLEYGYTF.

At least ten counts were recorded for this clone. V gene TRBV28 combines with J gene TRBJ2-7; TRBD1 matches at 9 bases. This CDR3 contains 15 residues. CDR1 is MDHEN, CDR2 SYDVKM, per germline. With 4 bases clipped from V and 7 bases from J, the junction kept 11 bases outside the gene matches. CDR3 coding DNA: TGTGCCAGCAGTTCCCCGGGACAGGGTTCGTATGAGCAGTACTTC. It yields the protein CASSSPGQGSYEQYF.

By frequency in the sample, this clone is medium-sized. The chain has TRBV9 and TRBJ1-1; 7 bases align to TRBD1. The J segment lost 6 bases and the V segment lost 2 bases, leaving 7 bases of the junction unmatched. CDR1 and CDR2 (germline): SGDLS, YYNGEE. This CDR3 has 14 residues. The CDR3 is CASSVLPGQPEAFF. The CDR3 coding sequence is TGTGCCAGCAGCGTGCTTCCGGGACAGCCTGAAGCTTTCTTT.

This clone has just a few counts. The chain couples TRBV4-2 to TRBJ1-2, with 10 nucleotides matching TRBD1. The V gene's germline CDR1 is LGHNA and CDR2 YNFKEQ. V lost 1 base, J lost 2 bases, and 10 bases stayed unmatched. This CDR3 is built from 18 residues. The CDR3, as DNA: TGTGCCAGCAGCCAAGTCTGGGGGGACAGGGGAGGAAACTATGGCTACACCTTC. Encoded protein: CASSQVWGDRGGNYGYTF.

The CDR3 DNA sequence: TGTGCCAGCAGTGAAGTCGCGACTAGCGCAATCGGGGAGCTGTTTTTT. As protein: CASSEVATSAIGELFF. This chain links TRBV6-1 with TRBJ2-2, with TRBD2 matching over 8 bases. The CDR3 totals 16 residues. Germline V CDR1 and CDR2: MNHNS, SASEGT. Trimming cost V 1 base and J 7 bases; bases outside gene matches: 8.

Ten or more counts support this clone. V is TRBV6-1 and J is TRBJ2-3; D unclear. Trimming left V 8 bases short and J 0 bases short, with 12 bases between. This CDR3 comprises 14 residues. Germline CDR1 MNHNS, CDR2 SASEGT. The DNA of the CDR3 is TGTGCCAGCCGGGTCAAGTTTAGCACAGATACGCAGTATTTT. Its protein is CASRVKFSTDTQYF.

This clone was counted many times. The chain recombines TRBV19 with TRBJ2-7; TRBD1 agrees at 9 bases. The CDR3 loop spans 13 amino acids. Trimming at V came to 4 bases and at J to 6 bases, leaving 4 bases not matched to a gene. Germline CDR1 reads LNHDA; CDR2 reads SQIVND (reference sequence). In DNA form, the CDR3 reads TGTGCCAGTAGTAAACAGGGGGCGTTCGAGCAGTACTTC. Amino acids: CASSKQGAFEQYF.

In this sample, this clone turned up many times. The V gene is TRBV28, the J gene TRBJ1-1, with D possibly TRBD1 on 5 matching bases. Trimming cost V 2 bases and J 9 bases, with 10 bases left between them. Germline values: CDR1 MDHEN, CDR2 SYDVKM. CDR3 length: 12 amino acids. The CDR3, as DNA: TGTGCCAGCAGTTTACAGGGAAAGCAAGCTTTCTTT. Its translation is CASSLQGKQAFF. The variable domain in full, completed from reference TRBV28 and TRBJ1-1, reads DVKVTQSSRYLVKRTGEKVFLECVQDMDHENMFWYRQDPGLGLRLIYFSYDVKMKEKGDIPEGYSVSREKKERFSLILESASTNQTSMYLCASSLQGKQAFFGQGTRLTVV.

This clone was seen ten or more times. The genes are TRBV6-1 and TRBJ1-3, with D possibly matching TRBD1 (5 bases). The germline V and J ends were trimmed by 4 bases and 0 bases, with 7 bases remaining between them. Germline V gene data show CDR1 as MNHNS and CDR2 as SASEGT. This CDR3 is built from 14 residues. The CDR3 here is CASSVGHSGNTIYF. The CDR3 nucleotides read TGTGCCAGCAGTGTGGGGCACTCTGGAAACACCATATATTTT.

This clone was counted ten times or more. The chain carries TRBV12-3 or TRBV12-4 and TRBJ2-1; TRBD1 matches 7 bases. The junction had 10 bases not matched to a gene; V was cut back by 5 bases and J by 6 bases. This CDR3 is built from 15 residues. CDR3 region: CASSPRSTGLNEQFF. CDR3 DNA: TGTGCCAGCAGTCCACGATCGACAGGGCTCAATGAGCAGTTCTTC.

This clone was seen repeatedly, ten times or more. The V call is TRBV5-1, the J call TRBJ1-2, with 7 bases aligning to TRBD1. CDR1 SGHRS and CDR2 YFSETQ come from the germline V gene. This CDR3 contains 13 residues. Trimming took 4 bases from V and 8 from J; bases not matched to a gene: 8. This chain's CDR3 is CASSMQGVGGYTF. CDR3 in DNA: TGCGCCAGCAGCATGCAGGGGGTGGGAGGCTACACCTTC.

This clone was counted ten times or more. The chain uses TRBV7-9 and TRBJ1-1, with 7 bases that match TRBD1. CDR3 length: 15 residues. V trimming: 5 bases; J trimming: 4 bases; junction bases outside the gene matches: 10. The germline V gene encodes CDR1 SEHNR and CDR2 FQNEAQ (reference sequence). The CDR3 DNA follows: TGTGCCAGCAGCACGACAGGGTTGATGCTCACTGAAGCTTTCTTT. This codes for CASSTTGLMLTEAFF.

This clone was recorded at least ten times. The V and J genes are TRBV6-4 and TRBJ2-7, with a weak D call TRBD1 (5 bases). Per the germline V gene, CDR1 is MRHNA and CDR2 is SNTAGT. The CDR3 runs to 14 residues. The germline V and J ends were trimmed by 10 bases and 0 bases, with 16 bases remaining between them. The CDR3 region has the DNA TGTGCCACAGCAAATTGGGGCAGCTCCTACGAGCAGTACTTC. This gives the protein CATANWGSSYEQYF.